What follows are 21 T cell receptor beta chains derived from one specimen sequenced in a study of blood T cell repertoires in COVID-19 (dated by TCRdb to 2019 to 2021). Library creation used the immunoSEQ multiplex PCR assay. TCRdb took over this immuneACCESS table, retaining in-frame rearrangements with V and J assigned. Such tables are incomplete; in checked studies, under half of the missing clones stem from an unresolved V gene, and the remainder is unexplained. The table for this sample lists a few hundred thousand clones; approximately 86% of them were counted only once. The ten biggest clones cover 3.5% to 4.5% of the sample. The source material was PBMCs or T cells enriched from blood (not recorded which). The receptors derive from a woman between 35 and 50 years old with acute COVID-19.

The chain's CDR3 is CASSFGWDRVYGYTF. The CDR3 DNA reads as TGTGCCAGCAGTTTTGGTTGGGACAGGGTCTATGGCTACACCTTC. This chain joins TRBV28 and TRBJ1-2, with 9 bases aligning to TRBD1. The V gene's germline CDR1 is MDHEN and CDR2 SYDVKM. The CDR3 sequence is 15 residues long. V shed 3 bases, J shed 4 bases, and the junction held 6 bases outside the gene matches.

The CDR3 nucleotides are TGTGCCAGCAGCTCGGGACTAGCGGGGAGATACACCGGGGAGCTGTTTTTT. This sequence encodes CASSSGLAGRYTGELFF. The rearrangement links TRBV11-2 to TRBJ2-2; TRBD2 matches at 13 bases. The CDR3 is made up of 17 amino acids. V gave up 4 bases and J gave up 3 bases; unmatched junction bases: 5. Germline values: CDR1 SGHAT, CDR2 FQNNGV.

This clone has a single count. The same CDR3 is also encoded by other DNA sequences in this sample. This rearrangement joins TRBV9 to TRBJ2-5; 8 positions match TRBD2. The germline V gene encodes CDR1 SGDLS and CDR2 YYNGEE. The V and J ends lost 0 bases and 4 bases, in that order; junction bases with no gene match: 5. The CDR3 runs to 15 residues. DNA for the CDR3: TGTGCCAGCAGCGTAGCGGGAGGGCCTGGAGAGACCCAGTACTTC. Protein: CASSVAGGPGETQYF.

This clone was seen once. The chain uses TRBV5-1 and TRBJ2-7, with D perhaps TRBD1 (5 bases). This CDR3 contains 15 residues. V shed 4 bases and J shed 3 bases, with 17 bases lying between them. CDR1 is SGHRS, CDR2 YFSETQ, per germline. The CDR3 loop is CASSQARETYYEQYF. The CDR3 DNA sequence: TGCGCCAGCAGCCAGGCCAGGGAAACCTACTACGAGCAGTACTTC.

The chain joins TRBV7-9 to TRBJ2-1; 10 bases fit TRBD2. Germline lookup yields CDR1 SEHNR and CDR2 FQNEAQ (reference sequence). The CDR3 extends over 15 amino acids. The ends lost 5 bases at V and 7 bases at J; junction bases unmatched: 8. CDR3 residues: CASSLKRGGDNEQFF. The CDR3 DNA sequence: TGTGCCAGCAGCCTCAAGCGGGGGGGCGATAATGAGCAGTTCTTC.

The chain has TRBV4-2 and TRBJ2-1; TRBD2 matches 7 bases. J lost 9 bases, V lost 2 bases, and 10 bases had no gene match. CDR1 and CDR2 (germline): LGHNA, YNFKEQ. The length of the CDR3 is 15 residues. CDR3 amino acids: CASSQKIAGEGEQFF. CDR3 bases: TGTGCCAGCAGCCAAAAAATAGCGGGTGAGGGTGAGCAGTTCTTC.

The chain recombines TRBV6-8 with TRBJ1-2; 9 nucleotides agree with TRBD1. This CDR3 comprises 18 residues. Germline V lookup: CDR1 MNHGY, CDR2 SAAAGT. V was pared by 2 bases and J by 6 bases, with 16 bases of the junction left unmatched. DNA for the CDR3: TGTGCCAGCAGTTACGGTGGAGGAAAACAGGGGGCCTGTAATGGCTACACCTTC. Its protein product is CASSYGGGKQGACNGYTF.

This chain links TRBV11-1 with TRBJ1-1; 7 bases map to TRBD1. Germline CDR1 SGHAT, CDR2 FQDESV (reference sequence). Trimming removed 1 base from V and 2 bases from J; junction bases left unmatched: 4. This CDR3 has 15 amino acids. The CDR3 reads CASSLGQGGNTEAFF. The CDR3 DNA is TGTGCCAGCAGCTTAGGACAGGGAGGAAACACTGAAGCTTTCTTT.

This chain uses TRBV3-1 (or the pseudogene TRBV3-2) with TRBJ1-5, with a tentative D call TRBD1 (5 bases). The CDR3 totals 14 residues. Trimming left V 1 base short and J 4 bases short, with 8 bases between. In germline, CDR1 is LGHDT, CDR2 YNNKEL (reference sequence). The chain's CDR3 is CASSQGGANQPQHF. The CDR3 nucleotides are TGTGCCAGCAGCCAAGGGGGCGCTAATCAGCCCCAGCATTTT.

The table lists this clone with a few counts. The chain carries TRBV11-2 and TRBJ1-3; weak D call: TRBD1 (5 bases). The CDR3 extends over 17 amino acids. The V gene lost 0 bases and the J gene lost 1 base, with 13 bases spanning the gap. CDR1 and CDR2 from the germline V gene are SGHAT and FQNNGV. The CDR3 loop is CASSLDLKAGSGNTIYF. CDR3 nucleotide sequence: TGTGCCAGCAGCTTAGATTTAAAGGCAGGGTCTGGAAACACCATATATTTT.

V is TRBV2 and J is TRBJ2-3; 10 bases are a match to TRBD1. The germline V gene encodes CDR1 SNHLY and CDR2 FYNNEI. V gave up 5 bases and J gave up 0 bases; unmatched junction bases: 8. The CDR3 totals 17 residues. The CDR3 sequence is CASSFGRQGASTDTQYF. Written as DNA, the CDR3 is TGTGCCAGCAGTTTCGGTAGACAGGGGGCGAGCACAGATACGCAGTATTTT.

The J gene is TRBJ2-7, the V gene TRBV21-1; the table's D call, TRBD1, was not checked against the DNA. TRBV21-1 represents a pseudogene. The CDR3 has 14 residues. CDR3 sequence (DNA): TGTGCCAGCACCAATAAGGACAGTTCCTACGAGCAGTACTTC. This codes for CASTNKDSSYEQYF.

The V gene is TRBV24-1, the J gene TRBJ2-2; 8 nucleotides match TRBD2. V trimming: 3 bases; J trimming: 1 base; junction bases outside the gene matches: 9. This CDR3 is built from 18 residues. Germline V gives CDR1 KGHDR, CDR2 SFDVKD. The CDR3 sequence is CATSDPRGSGKNTGELFF. DNA for the CDR3: TGTGCCACCAGTGATCCGCGGGGTAGCGGGAAGAACACCGGGGAGCTGTTTTTT.

This chain uses TRBV9 with TRBJ2-2, with 7 bases fitting TRBD1. The V and J ends lost 0 bases and 7 bases, in that order; junction bases with no gene match: 6. The CDR3 loop spans 15 amino acids. CDR1 and CDR2 (germline): SGDLS, YYNGEE. DNA for the CDR3: TGTGCCAGCAGCGTAGTACAGGGGAATGGCGGGGAGCTGTTTTTT. As protein: CASSVVQGNGGELFF.

The chain has TRBV2 and TRBJ1-5; 7 bases map to TRBD1. The germline V gene encodes CDR1 SNHLY and CDR2 FYNNEI. Trimming took 5 bases from V and 2 from J; bases not matched to a gene: 0. CDR3 size: 13 residues. The CDR3, as DNA: TGTGCCAGCAGTCAGGGGGGCAATCAGCCCCAGCATTTT. Its protein is CASSQGGNQPQHF.

This rearrangement joins TRBV11-1 to TRBJ2-7, with D possibly matching TRBD2 (6 bases). The germline CDR1 and CDR2 sequences are SGHAT and FQDESV (reference sequence). The CDR3 has 16 residues. The V and J ends lost 5 bases and 5 bases respectively, with 22 bases between them. CDR3 amino acids: CASSARRAGFVDEQYF. As DNA, the CDR3 is TGTGCCAGCAGCGCCCGCCGGGCGGGGTTCGTGGACGAGCAGTACTTC.

This chain joins TRBV6-5 and TRBJ1-1, with TRBD1 identical over 7 bases. Germline-derived CDR1 and CDR2 are MNHEY and SVGAGI. J was trimmed by 1 base and V by 7 bases; bases with no gene match: 6. The CDR3 runs 14 residues. Written as DNA, the CDR3 is TGTGCCAGCAAAGCCCGGACAGGGAACACTGAAGCTTTCTTT. Amino acid sequence: CASKARTGNTEAFF.

The J gene is TRBJ1-3, the V gene TRBV28, with 7 bases lining up with TRBD1. The CDR3 spans 14 residues. Germline loops: CDR1 MDHEN, CDR2 SYDVKM. Trimming removed 8 bases from V and 4 bases from J; junction bases left unmatched: 8. CDR3 nucleotides: TGTGCCAGCGGGGAACCGGGACAGGGAAACACCATATATTTT. This encodes CASGEPGQGNTIYF.

J is TRBJ2-1 and V is TRBV13; 11 bases agree with TRBD2. The V segment lost 5 bases and the J segment 5 bases; nucleotides outside the gene matches: 5. Looked up from germline, CDR1 is PRHDT and CDR2 is FYEKMQ (reference sequence). The CDR3 is 15 amino acids. The CDR3 nucleotides read TGTGCCAGCAGCCCCCGACTAGCGGGGCACAATGAGCAGTTCTTC. Residues: CASSPRLAGHNEQFF.

CDR3 sequence (DNA): TGTGCCAGCAGCCCCGACAGAGTCTACGAGCAGTACTTC. Its protein is CASSPDRVYEQYF. The gene calls are TRBV7-6 and TRBJ2-7; possible D gene TRBD1, 5 bases. The V gene's germline CDR1 is SGHVS and CDR2 FNYEAQ. The length of the CDR3 is 13 residues. The V and J ends lost 5 bases and 3 bases respectively, with 11 bases between them.

The chain recombines TRBV7-9 with TRBJ1-2; perhaps TRBD1 as D (6 bases). The CDR3 covers 15 residues. CDR1 SEHNR and CDR2 FQNEAQ come from the germline V gene (reference sequence). Trimming removed 4 bases from V and 4 bases from J, with 16 bases in between. CDR3 in DNA: TGTGCCAGCAGCTCTGGACAGACCATGAGCTATGGCTACACCTTC. It yields the protein CASSSGQTMSYGYTF.